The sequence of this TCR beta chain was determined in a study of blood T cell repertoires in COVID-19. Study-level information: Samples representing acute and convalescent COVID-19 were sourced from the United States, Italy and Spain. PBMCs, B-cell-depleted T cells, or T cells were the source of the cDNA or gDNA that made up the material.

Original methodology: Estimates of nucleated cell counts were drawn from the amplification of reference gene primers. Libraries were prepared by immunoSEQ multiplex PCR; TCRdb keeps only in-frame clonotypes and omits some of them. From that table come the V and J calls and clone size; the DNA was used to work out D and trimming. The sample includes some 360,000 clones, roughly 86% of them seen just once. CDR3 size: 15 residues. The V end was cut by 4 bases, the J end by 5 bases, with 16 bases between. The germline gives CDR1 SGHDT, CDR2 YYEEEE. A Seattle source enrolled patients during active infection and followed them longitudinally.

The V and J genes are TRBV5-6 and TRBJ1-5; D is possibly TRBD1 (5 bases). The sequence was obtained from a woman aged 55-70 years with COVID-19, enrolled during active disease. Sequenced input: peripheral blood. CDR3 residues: CASSNLDSLDQPQHF. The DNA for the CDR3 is TGTGCCAGCAGCAATCTAGACAGCCTCGATCAGCCCCAGCATTTT.